The 28 T cell receptor beta chains presented below share a single source sample, sequenced in a study of blood T cell repertoires in COVID-19. The method was immunoSEQ multiplex PCR; TCRdb's version includes in-frame clones alone and lacks a portion of them. This sample carries roughly 250,000 clones, roughly 88% of them seen once, and the ten largest clones take roughly 0.8%. Material for sequencing was peripheral blood. The receptors stem from a woman younger than 45 with acute or convalescent COVID-19.

V is TRBV5-5 and J is TRBJ2-7; maybe TRBD2 (5 bases). The CDR3 runs to 13 residues. Germline V lookup: CDR1 SGHKS, CDR2 YYEKEE (reference sequence). V gave up 4 bases and J gave up 4 bases, with 12 bases separating them. The CDR3 DNA reads TGTGCCAGCAGCCCCCGGGATAGGTACGAGCAGTACTTC. It encodes CASSPRDRYEQYF.

This chain uses TRBV3-1 (or the pseudogene TRBV3-2) with TRBJ2-3; D unresolved. There are 14 residues in the CDR3. Trimming took 4 bases from V and 0 from J, leaving 8 bases between them. Germline CDR1 reads LGHDT; CDR2 reads YNNKEL (reference sequence). The CDR3 sequence: CASSLRVSTDTQYF. As DNA, the CDR3 is TGTGCCAGCAGCCTTCGGGTTAGCACAGATACGCAGTATTTT.

The rearrangement uses TRBV19 and TRBJ1-1; TRBD1 agrees at 7 bases. The CDR3 contains 16 residues. CDR1 LNHDA and CDR2 SQIVND come from the germline V gene (reference sequence). Trimming took 8 bases from V and 2 from J; bases not matched to a gene: 14. CDR3 loop: CASSGQRTNTNTEAFF. CDR3 bases: TGTGCCAGTTCGGGACAGAGGACGAATACAAACACTGAAGCTTTCTTT.

V is TRBV10-3 and J is TRBJ2-2; TRBD1 matches at 10 bases. CDR3 size: 15 residues. The V gene end was trimmed by 6 bases and the J gene end by 1 base; junction bases not matched to a gene: 2. Per the germline V gene, CDR1 is ENHRY and CDR2 is SYGVKD. CDR3 in DNA: TGTGCCATCAGAGGACAGGGGGAGAACACCGGGGAGCTGTTTTTT. Translation: CAIRGQGENTGELFF.

The rearrangement uses TRBV19 and TRBJ1-6; 7 bases are shared with TRBD1. Per germline, CDR1 LNHDA and CDR2 SQIVND (reference sequence). CDR3 length: 13 amino acids. Trimming took 7 bases from V and 11 from J; bases not matched to a gene: 8. The DNA for the CDR3 is TGTGCCAGTACCTCGGGACAGTCGACACCCCTCCACTTT. Its protein is CASTSGQSTPLHF. The full variable domain, completed using reference TRBV19 and TRBJ1-6, is DGGITQSPKYLFRKEGQNVTLSCEQNLNHDAMYWYRQDPGQGLRLIYYSQIVNDFQKGDIAEGYSVSREKKESFPLTVTSAQKNPTAFYLCASTSGQSTPLHFGNGTRLTVT.

The genes are TRBV2 and TRBJ1-1, with TRBD1 identical over 10 bases. Germline CDR1 and CDR2: SNHLY and FYNNEI. The CDR3 consists of 15 residues. The V gene end was trimmed by 4 bases and the J gene end by 4 bases; junction bases not matched to a gene: 6. The DNA of the CDR3 is TGTGCCAGCAGTGGTGACAGGGGGCGATCCACTGAAGCTTTCTTT. Amino acid sequence: CASSGDRGRSTEAFF. The full variable domain, with the rest looked up from reference TRBV2 and TRBJ1-1, is EPEVTQTPSHQVTQMGQEVILRCVPISNHLYFYWYRQILGQKVEFLVSFYNNEISEKSEIFDDQFSVERPDGSNFTLKIRSTKLEDSAMYFCASSGDRGRSTEAFFGQGTRLTVV.

This chain joins TRBV29-1 and TRBJ2-7, with a tentative D call TRBD1 (5 bases). The CDR3 consists of 12 residues. Deletions cut 6 bases from V and 2 bases from J, with 11 bases between. The V gene's germline CDR1 is SQVTM and CDR2 ANQGSEA. The CDR3 nucleotides are TGCAGCGTAACGACAGCTACCTACGAGCAGTACTTC. Translated: CSVTTATYEQYF.

A single count supports this clone. The same CDR3 is also encoded by other DNA sequences in this sample. The rearrangement uses TRBV30 and TRBJ1-5; D possibly corresponds to TRBD1 (5 bases). This CDR3 has 13 amino acids. V was shortened by 3 bases and J by 4 bases, with 10 bases between the two germline ends. Germline loops: CDR1 GTSNPN, CDR2 SVGIG (reference sequence). CDR3 nucleotide sequence: TGTGCCTGGAGCGGGGGTATAAATCAGCCCCAGCATTTT. The encoded protein is CAWSGGINQPQHF. The full variable domain, rest sourced from reference TRBV30 and TRBJ1-5, is SQTIHQWPATLVQPVGSPLSLECTVEGTSNPNLYWYRQAAGRGLQLLFYSVGIGQISSEVPQNLSASRPQDRQFILSSKKLLLSDSGFYLCAWSGGINQPQHFGDGTRLSIL.

The rearrangement links TRBV5-1 to TRBJ2-3; D gene uncertain. CDR1 SGHRS and CDR2 YFSETQ come from the germline V gene. CDR3 length: 12 residues. Trimming took off 2 bases at V and 6 bases at J, with 7 bases between the two ends. In DNA, the CDR3 is TGCGCCAGCAGCTTATGGGCGGATACGCAGTATTTT. It codes for CASSLWADTQYF. Full variable domain (rest looked up from reference TRBV5-1 and TRBJ2-3): KAGVTQTPRYLIKTRGQQVTLSCSPISGHRSVSWYQQTPGQGLQFLFEYFSETQRNKGNFPGRFSGRQFSNSRSEMNVSTLELGDSALYLCASSLWADTQYFGPGTRLTVL.

This chain joins TRBV19 and TRBJ2-7; D remains ambiguous. V lost 3 bases and J lost 2, with 11 bases in between. Looked up from germline, CDR1 is LNHDA and CDR2 is SQIVND (reference sequence). This CDR3 contains 14 residues. The CDR3 nucleotides are TGTGCCAGTAGTATCGGTGTCAGGACCTACGAGCAGTACTTC. It encodes CASSIGVRTYEQYF.

The rearrangement joins TRBV6-5 to TRBJ2-5; no firm D call. CDR3 length: 14 residues. Per the germline V gene, CDR1 is MNHEY and CDR2 is SVGAGI. The V end lost 0 bases, the J end lost 1 base, and 6 bases lay between the germline ends. The CDR3 loop is CASSYSFFQETQYF. CDR3 bases: TGTGCCAGCAGTTACTCTTTCTTCCAAGAGACCCAGTACTTC.

This clone was recorded once. This rearrangement joins TRBV7-8 to TRBJ2-7; TRBD2 agrees at 11 bases. Germline V gives CDR1 SGHVS, CDR2 FQNEAQ. V lost 5 bases, J lost 4 bases, and 4 bases stayed unmatched. The CDR3 is 14 residues long. Written as DNA, the CDR3 is TGTGCCAGCAGCCTTAGCGGGAGGGCATACGAGCAGTACTTC. Translation: CASSLSGRAYEQYF.

The V and J genes are TRBV20-1 and TRBJ1-1; D might be TRBD1 (5 bases). CDR3 length equals 11 residues. CDR1 is DFQATT and CDR2 is SNEGSKA in the germline V gene (reference sequence). V dropped 5 bases and J dropped 6 bases, with 10 bases sitting between them. CDR3 loop: CSAPTDSEAFF. DNA of the CDR3: TGCAGTGCTCCGACAGATTCTGAAGCTTTCTTT.

This clone appeared a few times. The chain links TRBV5-4 to TRBJ2-7; D gene ambiguous. Deletions cut 3 bases from V and 9 bases from J, with 16 bases between. The CDR3 has 13 residues. CDR1 is SGHNT and CDR2 is YYREEE in the germline V gene (reference sequence). The CDR3 loop reads CASSSPILAGQYF. DNA of the CDR3: TGTGCCAGCAGCTCCCCTATCCTTGCCGGGCAGTACTTC.

The rearrangement uses TRBV5-4 and TRBJ1-1, with 9 bases that match TRBD1. The CDR3 spans 14 residues. The V segment lost 4 bases and the J segment 2 bases; nucleotides outside the gene matches: 3. The germline gives CDR1 SGHNT, CDR2 YYREEE (reference sequence). CDR3 coding DNA: TGTGCCAGCAGCCTGGACAGGGGTAACACTGAAGCTTTCTTT. This encodes CASSLDRGNTEAFF. The full variable domain, its missing parts supplied by reference TRBV5-4 and TRBJ1-1, is ETGVTQSPTHLIKTRGQQVTLRCSSQSGHNTVSWYQQALGQGPQFIFQYYREEENGRGNFPPRFSGLQFPNYSSELNVNALELDDSALYLCASSLDRGNTEAFFGQGTRLTVV.

The chain couples TRBV27 to TRBJ2-1; no clear D. The germline V gene has CDR1 MNHEY and CDR2 SMNVEV (reference sequence). The V and J ends lost 3 bases and 1 base respectively, with 7 bases between them. This CDR3 has 14 residues. The CDR3 spells CASSFVQSYNEQFF. DNA of the CDR3: TGTGCCAGCAGTTTTGTCCAATCCTACAATGAGCAGTTCTTC.

The chain couples TRBV2 to TRBJ1-1; 7 bases are shared with TRBD1. The CDR3 covers 14 residues. After removal of 6 bases from V and 3 bases from J, the junction contained 7 bases not matched to a gene. Germline V gene data show CDR1 as SNHLY and CDR2 as FYNNEI. CDR3 residues: CASRVGTEDTEAFF. The CDR3 DNA reads TGTGCCAGCAGAGTCGGGACAGAGGACACTGAAGCTTTCTTT.

This chain joins TRBV7-2 and TRBJ2-1; 12 bases agree with TRBD2. This CDR3 comprises 18 residues. V dropped 1 base and J dropped 0; count of bases not matched to a gene: 4. Germline V lookup: CDR1 SGHTA, CDR2 FQGNSA. CDR3 DNA: TGTGCCAGCAGCTTAGGGACTAGCGGGACTGGCTCCTACAATGAGCAGTTCTTC. As protein: CASSLGTSGTGSYNEQFF.

The chain uses TRBV18 and TRBJ2-7, with D maybe TRBD1 (6 bases). The CDR3 runs to 14 residues. Germline-derived CDR1 and CDR2 are KGHSH and LQKENI. Trimming cost V 3 bases and J 0 bases, with 9 bases left between them. The CDR3 sequence is CASSPWDNSYEQYF. Here the CDR3 DNA reads TGTGCCAGCTCACCGTGGGACAACTCCTACGAGCAGTACTTC.

The genes are TRBV18 and TRBJ2-7; maybe TRBD1 (5 bases). V was clipped by 0 bases and J by 4 bases, with 13 bases between them. The CDR3 is made up of 15 amino acids. Germline V gene lookup returns CDR1 KGHSH and CDR2 LQKENI. CDR3 sequence (DNA): TGTGCCAGCTCACCACCCCAGGGCCTTAGTTACGAGCAGTACTTC. This codes for CASSPPQGLSYEQYF.

The chain carries TRBV7-6 and TRBJ1-5, with TRBD1 matching 9 bases. The junction had 14 bases not matched to a gene; V was cut back by 5 bases and J by 3 bases. Germline lookup yields CDR1 SGHVS and CDR2 FNYEAQ. There are 18 residues in the CDR3. CDR3 protein: CASSPGTGTGIANQPQHF. The CDR3 DNA reads TGTGCCAGCAGCCCCGGAACCGGGACAGGGATTGCCAATCAGCCCCAGCATTTT.

This chain joins TRBV10-3 and TRBJ2-5; 8 bases match TRBD1. The V and J ends lost 6 bases and 5 bases, in that order; junction bases with no gene match: 11. Germline CDR1 reads ENHRY; CDR2 reads SYGVKD. This CDR3 has 15 amino acids. As DNA, the CDR3 is TGTGCCATCAGCCAGGGACAGGCCCTGGGGGAGACCCAGTACTTC. Translating gives CAISQGQALGETQYF.

Here the CDR3 reads CASSQDGEGDATGELFF. As DNA, the CDR3 is TGCGCCAGCAGCCAGGACGGGGAGGGCGACGCCACCGGGGAGCTGTTTTTT. The J gene is TRBJ2-2, the V gene TRBV4-3, with 7 positions matching TRBD2. There are 17 residues in the CDR3. V gave up 3 bases and J gave up 4 bases; unmatched junction bases: 11. The germline CDR1 and CDR2 sequences are LGHNA and YSLEER.

V and J are TRBV19 and TRBJ1-2; unclear D gene. This CDR3 has 12 residues. Germline V gives CDR1 LNHDA, CDR2 SQIVND (reference sequence). Trimming left V 0 bases short and J 7 bases short, with 6 bases between. The CDR3 here is CASSIDPVGYTF. The CDR3 DNA reads TGTGCCAGTAGTATAGATCCGGTTGGCTACACCTTC.

J is TRBJ2-7 and V is TRBV4-2; maybe TRBD2 (6 bases). V was trimmed by 0 bases and J by 7 bases, leaving 10 bases between them. The CDR3 spans 13 residues. CDR1 is LGHNA and CDR2 is YNFKEQ in the germline V gene. DNA for the CDR3: TGTGCCAGCAGCCAAGAAGGAGGGCAGGAGCAGTACTTC. It specifies CASSQEGGQEQYF.

The chain combines TRBV19 with TRBJ1-2; D gene ambiguous. CDR1 and CDR2 from the germline V gene are LNHDA and SQIVND (reference sequence). Trimming stripped 2 bases from V and 6 bases from J, with 19 bases between. The CDR3 runs to 16 residues. The CDR3 DNA reads TGTGCCAGTAGTATAACCATTGACCCCGGGGTCGATGGCTACACCTTC. Its translation is CASSITIDPGVDGYTF.

The gene calls are TRBV4-2 and TRBJ1-1; 9 nucleotides match TRBD1. This CDR3 has 16 amino acids. Trimming removed 1 base from V and 1 base from J; junction bases left unmatched: 4. In germline, CDR1 is LGHNA, CDR2 YNFKEQ. CDR3 DNA sequence: TGTGCCAGCAGCCAAGGGACAGGGGATTGGAACACTGAAGCTTTCTTT. It translates to CASSQGTGDWNTEAFF.

The chain uses TRBV6-2 or TRBV6-3 and TRBJ1-5, with 8 nucleotides matching TRBD1. The germline CDR1 and CDR2 sequences are MNHEY and SVGEGT. V was clipped by 6 bases and J by 5 bases; unmatched bases: 9. CDR3 length equals 15 residues. This CDR3 is CASSSDREVDQPQHF. The CDR3 DNA reads as TGTGCCAGCAGCTCGGACAGGGAGGTGGATCAGCCCCAGCATTTT.